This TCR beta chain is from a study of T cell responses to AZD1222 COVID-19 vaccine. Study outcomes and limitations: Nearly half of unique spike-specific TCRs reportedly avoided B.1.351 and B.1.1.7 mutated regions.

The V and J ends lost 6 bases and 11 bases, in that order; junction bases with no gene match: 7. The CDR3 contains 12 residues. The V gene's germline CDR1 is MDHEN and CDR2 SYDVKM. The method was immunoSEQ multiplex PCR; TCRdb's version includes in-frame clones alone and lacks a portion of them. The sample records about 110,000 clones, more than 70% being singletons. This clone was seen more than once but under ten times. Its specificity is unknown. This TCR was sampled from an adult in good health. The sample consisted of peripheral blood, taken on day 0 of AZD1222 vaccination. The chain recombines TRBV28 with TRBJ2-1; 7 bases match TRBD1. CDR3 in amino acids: CASSPLDRQQFF. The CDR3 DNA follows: TGTGCCAGCAGCCCACTGGACAGGCAGCAGTTCTTC.